This TCR beta chain was recovered during a study of T cells in Graves' hyperthyroidism and ophthalmopathy. Diagnostic decisions used clinical symptoms, serum thyroxine and TRAb, thyroid ultrasound and orbital computed tomography. There were TCR beta CDR3 regions amplified from RNA transcripts. The HTBI primer set was used in a first-round RT-PCR of the TCR CDR3. Using its own MiXCR run on the multiplex PCR reads, TCRdb lists one record per CDR3 protein. The profile covers around 570,000 distinct CDR3 sequences, with about 20% appearing a single time and 40% to 50% taken by the ten largest. The CDR3 is 16 residues long. The V end lost 0 bases, the J end lost 2 bases, and 13 bases lay between the germline ends. The germline V gene encodes CDR1 LGHNA and CDR2 YNFKEQ.

The sequenced material came from blood. The rearrangement links TRBV4-2 to TRBJ2-5; a possible D gene is TRBD2 (7 bases). The receptor comes from a man between 40 and 49 years old with Graves' ophthalmopathy. In DNA form, the CDR3 reads TGTGCCAGCAGCCAAGAACCGGGGGGCCGACAAGAGACCCAGTACTTC. Protein product: CASSQEPGGRQETQYF.